This T cell receptor beta chain was documented in a study of T cells in localized non-small cell lung cancer. This table comes from immunoSEQ multiplex PCR, and its TCRdb copy is limited to in-frame clones, with some not included. This table holds roughly 38,000 clones, 85% to 90% found once. CDR1 is SEHNR and CDR2 is FQNEAQ in the germline V gene (reference sequence). The V gene end was trimmed by 4 bases and the J gene end by 8 bases; junction bases not matched to a gene: 5. CDR3 length: 14 amino acids. The chain has TRBV7-9 and TRBJ2-4; 10 bases agree with TRBD1. Sequenced here: peripheral blood, sampled before any cancer treatment. This TCR came from a woman aged 18-50 years with stage III lung adenocarcinoma. The CDR3 DNA reads as TGTGCCAGCAGCTCTTGGGACAGGGGAGACATTCAGTACTTC. Translating it yields CASSSWDRGDIQYF.